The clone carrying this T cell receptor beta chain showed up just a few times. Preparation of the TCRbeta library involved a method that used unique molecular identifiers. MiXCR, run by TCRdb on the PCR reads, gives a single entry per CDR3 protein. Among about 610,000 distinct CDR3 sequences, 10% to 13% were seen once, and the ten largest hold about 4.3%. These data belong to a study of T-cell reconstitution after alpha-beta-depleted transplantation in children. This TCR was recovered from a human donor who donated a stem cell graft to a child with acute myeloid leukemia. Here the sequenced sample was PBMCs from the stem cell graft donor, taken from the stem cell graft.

The CDR3 DNA reads TGTGCCACCAGTGAATCAGGGGGTTACGGCGGGGAGCTGTTTTTT. Its protein product is CATSESGGYGGELFF. The chain combines TRBV24-1 with TRBJ2-2; 7 bases map to TRBD1. V trimming: 4 bases; J trimming: 7 bases; junction bases outside the gene matches: 8. There are 15 residues in the CDR3. The V gene's germline CDR1 is KGHDR and CDR2 SFDVKD.